Listed below are T cell receptor beta chains from one sample, sequenced in a study of STAT5B mutations in CD4+ large granular lymphocyte leukemia. Sequencing used immunoSEQ multiplex PCR; TCRdb keeps in-frame clones, though not all of them. The table lists 30,000 to 35,000 clones, roughly 79% of them singletons. The sequencing sample was made of CD4+ T cells from blood buffy coats. The receptors were sampled from a human donor in good health. CDR3s include the opening cysteine and the closing phenylalanine or tryptophan. A D gene is named only where the DNA matches it firmly. The size entry is marked missing in some rows and otherwise reads once, few, many or a size class.

NA	TRBV2	TRBJ2-3	once	CASSSGAWQDTQYF	TGTGCCAGCAGCTCAGGGGCTTGGCAAGATACGCAGTATTTT
TRBD1	TRBV7-9	TRBJ1-4	NA	CASSRGLDSLAATNEKLFF	TGTGCCAGCAGCAGGGGGCTGGACTCCCTAGCGGCAACTAATGAAAAACTGTTTTTT
TRBD2	TRBV28	TRBJ2-1	NA	CASRPRGLAGYNEQFF	TGTGCCAGCAGACCTCGGGGACTAGCGGGATACAATGAGCAGTTCTTC
NA	TRBV15	TRBJ2-7	NA	CATSFQRGSYEQYF	TGTGCCACCAGCTTCCAGCGTGGAAGCTACGAGCAGTACTTC
TRBD1	TRBV27	TRBJ2-7	NA	CASSLYPGGEYEQYF	TGTGCCAGCAGTTTATACCCAGGGGGTGAGTACGAGCAGTACTTC
NA	TRBV7-3	TRBJ2-1	NA	CASSPGGLNNEQFF	TGTGCCAGCAGTCCAGGTGGGCTAAACAATGAGCAGTTCTTC
NA	TRBV15	TRBJ2-7	NA	CATSRGGAGSYEQYF	TGTGCCACCAGCAGAGGTGGGGCGGGATCCTACGAGCAGTACTTC
NA	TRBV15	TRBJ2-4	NA	CATSPWGSKNIQYF	TGTGCCACCAGCCCCTGGGGTTCCAAAAACATTCAGTACTTC
NA	TRBV6-1	TRBJ1-1	few	CASSEKRGQAFF	TGTGCCAGCAGTGAAAAGCGGGGGCAGGCTTTCTTT
TRBD2	TRBV7-2	TRBJ2-3	NA	CASSLALASSTDTQYF	TGTGCCAGCAGCTTAGCACTAGCGTCCAGCACAGATACGCAGTATTTT
TRBD1	TRBV25-1	TRBJ2-7	NA	CASRSGTEVSEQYF	TGTGCCAGTAGGTCCGGGACAGAAGTTTCCGAGCAGTACTTC
NA	TRBV7-2	TRBJ1-5	NA	CASSLFYGANQPQHF	TGTGCCAGCAGCTTATTCTACGGGGCCAATCAGCCCCAGCATTTT
NA	TRBV28	TRBJ2-4	NA	CASSLGRALTLAKNIQYF	TGTGCCAGCAGTTTAGGCAGGGCTCTCACCTTAGCCAAAAACATTCAGTACTTC
TRBD2	TRBV10-3	TRBJ2-2	once	CAISEFSGTTNTGELFF	TGTGCCATCAGTGAGTTCTCTGGGACTACCAACACCGGGGAGCTGTTTTTT
TRBD2	TRBV18	TRBJ2-7	NA	CASSPSGGGSSSYEQYF	TGTGCCAGCTCACCCTCCGGGGGGGGCTCCAGCTCCTACGAGCAGTACTTC
NA	TRBV30	TRBJ1-1	few	CAWTGRLNTEAFF	TGTGCCTGGACCGGCAGGCTGAACACTGAAGCTTTCTTT
TRBD2	TRBV5-1	TRBJ2-5	NA	CASSLGLAGEETQYF	TGCGCCAGCAGCTTGGGGCTAGCGGGGGAAGAGACCCAGTACTTC
TRBD1	TRBV11-2	TRBJ2-7	NA	CASSLDGTGGYEQYF	TGTGCCAGCAGCTTAGATGGGACAGGGGGATACGAGCAGTACTTC
NA	TRBV7-8	TRBJ2-7	NA	CASSFSSYEQYF	TGTGCCAGCAGCTTTTCCAGCTACGAGCAGTACTTC
NA	TRBV11-2	TRBJ1-1	once	CASSLAGMNTEAFF	TGTGCCAGCAGCTTAGCTGGGATGAACACTGAAGCTTTCTTT
NA	TRBV6-1	TRBJ1-1	NA	CASSEAGRVTEAFF	TGTGCCAGCAGTGAAGCTGGGAGGGTCACTGAAGCTTTCTTT
NA	TRBV18	TRBJ1-1	NA	CASSPQSRNTEAFF	TGTGCCAGCTCACCGCAGTCTAGGAACACTGAAGCTTTCTTT
NA	TRBV28	TRBJ1-1	NA	CASSLDRDTEAFF	TGTGCCAGCAGTCTTGACAGAGACACTGAAGCTTTCTTT
TRBD1	TRBV7-9	TRBJ2-2	NA	CASSFAMGQGINTGELFF	TGTGCCAGCAGCTTCGCTATGGGACAGGGGATCAACACCGGGGAGCTGTTTTTT
TRBD2	TRBV18	TRBJ2-1	NA	CASSPPGSGTSSYNEQFF	TGTGCCAGCTCACCACCTGGTAGCGGGACGAGCTCCTACAATGAGCAGTTCTTC
NA	TRBV9	TRBJ2-7	few	CASSAIPGEQYF	TGTGCCAGCAGCGCAATCCCGGGGGAGCAGTACTTC
TRBD2	TRBV11-2	TRBJ2-5	NA	CASSLGERGQETQYF	TGTGCCAGCAGCTTAGGAGAGCGGGGACAAGAGACCCAGTACTTC
TRBD1	TRBV10-3	TRBJ1-1	NA	CAISTQQGILAEAFF	TGTGCCATCAGTACCCAACAGGGGATTTTGGCTGAAGCTTTCTTT
TRBD1	TRBV28	TRBJ1-1	NA	CASSSIGQGNTEAFF	TGTGCCAGCAGTTCGATCGGACAGGGCAACACTGAAGCTTTCTTT
NA	TRBV7-3	TRBJ2-5	NA	CASSLTRGSETQYF	TGTGCCAGCAGCTTAACGAGAGGATCAGAGACCCAGTACTTC
NA	TRBV19	TRBJ1-4	NA	CASSLTAGSEKLFF	TGTGCCAGTAGTCTGACAGCAGGTTCCGAAAAACTGTTTTTT
TRBD1	TRBV19	TRBJ2-6	NA	CASSGQGAGGANVLTF	TGTGCCAGTAGCGGACAGGGGGCGGGCGGGGCCAACGTCCTGACTTTC
TRBD1	TRBV6-7	TRBJ2-6	NA	CASSYKLGQGSSGANVLTF	TGTGCCAGCAGTTATAAACTGGGACAGGGCAGCTCTGGGGCCAACGTCCTGACTTTC
NA	TRBV6-4	TRBJ2-2	NA	CASTLGSTGELFF	TGTGCCAGCACACTGGGCAGCACCGGGGAGCTGTTTTTT
NA	TRBV20-1	TRBJ1-1	NA	CSGGLAEAFF	TGCAGTGGGGGATTGGCTGAAGCTTTCTTT
TRBD2	TRBV4-2	TRBJ2-1	NA	CASSQDHLAGYNEQFF	TGTGCCAGCAGCCAAGATCACCTAGCGGGGTACAATGAGCAGTTCTTC
NA	TRBV18	TRBJ2-5	once	CASSPPDSGLGETQYF	TGTGCCAGCTCACCACCGGATTCAGGGTTGGGGGAGACCCAGTACTTC
TRBD1	TRBV14	TRBJ1-1	few	CASSLGQGLMNTEAFF	TGTGCCAGCAGCCTGGGACAGGGGTTGATGAACACTGAAGCTTTCTTT
NA	TRBV28	TRBJ2-5	NA	CASSLSYPQETQYF	TGTGCCAGCAGTTTAAGTTACCCACAAGAGACCCAGTACTTC
TRBD1	TRBV2	TRBJ1-5	NA	CASSRDRFNQPQHF	TGTGCCAGCAGTCGGGACAGGTTCAATCAGCCCCAGCATTTT
NA	TRBV9	TRBJ2-3	NA	CASSVKAGLTDTQYF	TGTGCCAGCAGCGTAAAGGCGGGCCTCACAGATACGCAGTATTTT
NA	TRBV11-2	TRBJ2-7	few	CASSLGDTIYEQYF	TGTGCCAGCAGCTTAGGGGACACGATCTACGAGCAGTACTTC
TRBD1	TRBV6-1	TRBJ1-2	NA	CASSDYTDRDYGYTF	TGTGCCAGCAGTGACTACACCGACAGGGATTATGGCTACACCTTC
NA	TRBV10-1	TRBJ2-3	few	CASSDASSTDTQYF	TGCGCCAGCAGTGATGCCAGCAGCACAGATACGCAGTATTTT
TRBD1	TRBV18	TRBJ1-4	NA	CASSPRTGGSEKLFF	TGTGCCAGCTCACCTCGGACAGGGGGCAGCGAAAAACTGTTTTTT
NA	TRBV29-1	TRBJ2-7	NA	CSAVKGGVYEQYF	TGCAGCGCCGTTAAGGGCGGCGTCTACGAGCAGTACTTC
NA	TRBV19	TRBJ2-5	NA	CASSTVPTSFGETQYF	TGTGCCAGTAGTACCGTCCCGACTAGTTTTGGAGAGACCCAGTACTTC
TRBD1	TRBV9	TRBJ1-3	NA	CASSEGQLLSGNTIYF	TGTGCCAGCAGCGAGGGACAGCTCCTCTCTGGAAACACCATATATTTT
TRBD1	TRBV7-2	TRBJ2-5	NA	CASSTGQGVTETQYF	TGTGCCAGCAGCACGGGACAGGGGGTTACAGAGACCCAGTACTTC
NA	TRBV7-2	TRBJ2-7	NA	CASSLAGNDYEQYF	TGTGCCAGCAGCTTAGCTGGGAACGACTACGAGCAGTACTTC
NA	TRBV4-2	TRBJ2-7	NA	CASSQDASDAYEQYF	TGTGCCAGCAGCCAAGACGCTAGCGATGCCTACGAGCAGTACTTC
TRBD2	TRBV5-4	TRBJ2-1	NA	CASSMGREVWNEQFF	TGTGCCAGCAGCATGGGGCGGGAGGTCTGGAATGAGCAGTTCTTC
NA	TRBV6-1	TRBJ1-1	NA	CASRRVALRGTEAFF	TGTGCCAGCAGAAGAGTAGCTCTGCGGGGCACTGAAGCTTTCTTT
TRBD1	TRBV7-8	TRBJ1-3	NA	CASSLSGTGNGNTIYF	TGTGCCAGCAGCCTCTCCGGGACAGGGAATGGAAACACCATATATTTT
NA	TRBV7-8	TRBJ2-2	NA	CASSRAANTGELFF	TGTGCCAGCAGCCGGGCGGCTAACACCGGGGAGCTGTTTTTT
TRBD1	TRBV18	TRBJ2-7	NA	CASSLRQGGGYEQYF	TGTGCCAGCTCACTAAGACAGGGGGGGGGATACGAGCAGTACTTC